A single sample is the source of the 17 T cell receptor beta chains below, sequenced in a study of cytomegalovirus exposure and HLA in healthy donors. Vbeta (60) and Jbeta (13) primers were used in the PCR. TCRdb's table, derived via immunoSEQ multiplex PCR, lists solely in-frame clones and lacks some. Of approximately 110,000 clones detected, 80% to 85% appear once; the ten largest clones hold roughly 1.1%. Material for sequencing was PBMCs. All receptors come from a woman in her thirties in good health and CMV-seronegative.

This sequence joins TRBV6-6 and TRBJ1-6, with D possibly matching TRBD1 (6 bases). The length of the CDR3 is 15 residues. The germline gives CDR1 MNHNY, CDR2 SVGAGI (reference sequence). Between the trimmed V and J ends, which lost 6 bases and 10 bases, there was a span of 19 bases. The CDR3 DNA reads TGTGCCAGCAGCCCTGGACAGCAGGGGAAATCACCCCTCCACTTT. Translated: CASSPGQQGKSPLHF.

Only one count was recorded for this clone. The chain combines TRBV4-2 with TRBJ2-1, with D perhaps TRBD2 (5 bases). Trimming took 1 base from V and 1 from J, leaving 14 bases between them. Germline V gene sequence: CDR1 LGHNA, CDR2 YNFKEQ. This CDR3 comprises 17 residues. The CDR3 bases are TGTGCCAGCAGCCAAGGACGGGATGGTCGGTCCTACAATGAGCAGTTCTTC. Amino acids: CASSQGRDGRSYNEQFF.

V and J are TRBV27 and TRBJ2-2; D is unclear. Germline lookup yields CDR1 MNHEY and CDR2 SMNVEV (reference sequence). This CDR3 is built from 12 residues. Deletions cut 4 bases from V and 4 bases from J, with 4 bases between. The DNA for the CDR3 is TGTGCCAGCAGTTCCGGCACCGGGGAGCTGTTTTTT. This translates into CASSSGTGELFF.

The rearrangement links TRBV9 to TRBJ2-1, with D unclear. Germline V lookup: CDR1 SGDLS, CDR2 YYNGEE. Deletions cut 0 bases from V and 2 bases from J, with 9 bases between. The CDR3 has 15 residues. The DNA for the CDR3 is TGTGCCAGCAGCGTAGGAAGCTCGGCCTACAATGAGCAGTTCTTC. Amino acid sequence: CASSVGSSAYNEQFF.

This chain links TRBV11-2 with TRBJ1-2, with 7 bases matching TRBD1. CDR1 SGHAT and CDR2 FQNNGV come from the germline V gene. After removal of 4 bases from V and 3 bases from J, the junction contained 8 bases not matched to a gene. The CDR3 has 15 amino acids. CDR3 sequence: CASSSKGQGDYGYTF. The CDR3 nucleotides read TGTGCCAGCAGCTCGAAAGGGCAGGGGGACTATGGCTACACCTTC.

The CDR3 region is CASSVGGQNTGELFF. In DNA form, the CDR3 reads TGTGCCAGCAGCGTAGGGGGGCAGAACACCGGGGAGCTGTTTTTT. The rearrangement links TRBV9 to TRBJ2-2, with D tentatively TRBD1 (6 bases). This CDR3 has 15 amino acids. Trimming took off 0 bases at V and 1 base at J, with 7 bases between the two ends. CDR1 SGDLS and CDR2 YYNGEE come from the germline V gene.

The chain combines TRBV19 with TRBJ2-1; TRBD2 agrees at 8 bases. The J segment lost 7 bases and the V segment lost 6 bases, leaving 11 bases of the junction unmatched. The germline V gene encodes CDR1 LNHDA and CDR2 SQIVND (reference sequence). The CDR3 has 15 residues. The CDR3 sequence: CASRLGRGAGNEQFF. The CDR3 DNA reads TGTGCCAGTAGACTAGGGCGGGGGGCTGGGAATGAGCAGTTCTTC. The full variable domain, completed using reference TRBV19 and TRBJ2-1, is DGGITQSPKYLFRKEGQNVTLSCEQNLNHDAMYWYRQDPGQGLRLIYYSQIVNDFQKGDIAEGYSVSREKKESFPLTVTSAQKNPTAFYLCASRLGRGAGNEQFFGPGTRLTVL.

This chain uses TRBV11-1 with TRBJ2-3; 8 bases fit TRBD2. The CDR3 covers 16 residues. In germline, CDR1 is SGHAT, CDR2 FQDESV (reference sequence). The V and J ends lost 1 base and 0 bases, in that order; junction bases with no gene match: 3. The CDR3 DNA follows: TGTGCCAGCAGCTTAGGTAGCGGGGCTAGCACAGATACGCAGTATTTT. Its protein is CASSLGSGASTDTQYF.

The V and J genes are TRBV30 and TRBJ1-1, with D perhaps matching TRBD1 (5 bases). The germline gives CDR1 GTSNPN, CDR2 SVGIG (reference sequence). Between the trimmed V and J ends, which lost 3 bases and 0 bases, there was a span of 14 bases. This CDR3 spans 15 amino acids. This CDR3 reads CAWRGAALMNTEAFF. DNA of the CDR3: TGTGCCTGGAGAGGGGCAGCCCTTATGAACACTGAAGCTTTCTTT.

This rearrangement joins TRBV5-1 to TRBJ2-1, with D uncertain. Germline assignment: CDR1 SGHRS and CDR2 YFSETQ. The V end was cut by 5 bases, the J end by 4 bases, with 4 bases between. The CDR3 has 11 residues. This CDR3 reads CASRTYNEQFF. The CDR3 nucleotides are TGCGCCAGCAGAACTTACAATGAGCAGTTCTTC.

V is TRBV7-6 and J is TRBJ2-3; D gene unclear. CDR1 is SGHVS and CDR2 is FNYEAQ in the germline V gene. The CDR3 is 14 residues long. Trimming removed 2 bases at V and 4 bases at J, with 10 bases between. The CDR3 loop is CASSLLVSSDTQYF. The CDR3, as DNA: TGTGCCAGCAGCTTATTAGTCTCATCAGATACGCAGTATTTT.

The V gene is TRBV25-1, the J gene TRBJ1-1; 8 bases are shared with TRBD1. The CDR3 is 16 residues long. J was trimmed by 4 bases and V by 4 bases; bases with no gene match: 11. From germline, CDR1 is MGHDK and CDR2 SYGVNS. The CDR3 sequence: CASSVNQGASVTEAFF. The CDR3 DNA sequence: TGTGCCAGCAGTGTCAACCAGGGGGCGAGTGTCACTGAAGCTTTCTTT.

This sequence joins TRBV7-2 and TRBJ2-7; possibly TRBD2 for D (5 bases). Germline values: CDR1 SGHTA, CDR2 FQGNSA. With 1 base removed from V and 2 bases from J, the gap between germline ends came to 9 bases. There are 14 residues in the CDR3. This chain's CDR3 is CASSLGSGTYEQYF. Here the CDR3 DNA reads TGTGCCAGCAGCTTAGGGTCGGGGACCTACGAGCAGTACTTC.

The gene calls are TRBV19 and TRBJ1-2; TRBD1 aligns across 9 bases. With V trimmed by 0 bases and J by 3 bases, 5 bases remained unmatched. The CDR3 has 16 amino acids. CDR1 is LNHDA, CDR2 SQIVND, per germline (reference sequence). CDR3 nucleotides: TGTGCCAGTAGTATAGACCCGGACAGGGGTGACTATGGCTACACCTTC. Translated, it gives CASSIDPDRGDYGYTF.

The chain links TRBV2 to TRBJ2-5, with 8 bases identical to TRBD2. This CDR3 has 17 residues. The V and J ends lost 1 base and 1 base, in that order; junction bases with no gene match: 8. The V gene's germline CDR1 is SNHLY and CDR2 FYNNEI. CDR3 DNA: TGTGCCAGCAGTGAAGGTTTTGCGGGAGGCTTCCAAGAGACCCAGTACTTC. This codes for CASSEGFAGGFQETQYF.

V gene TRBV18 combines with J gene TRBJ2-7, with D possibly being TRBD1 (5 bases). The CDR3 covers 13 residues. Germline CDR1 and CDR2: KGHSH and LQKENI. V shed 3 bases and J shed 5 bases, with 11 bases lying between them. In DNA form, the CDR3 reads TGTGCCAGCTCACCTAGGACATACAACGAGCAGTACTTC. This codes for CASSPRTYNEQYF.

This chain links TRBV7-2 with TRBJ2-1; 9 nucleotides match TRBD2. This CDR3 has 15 amino acids. J lost 7 bases, V lost 5 bases, and 9 bases had no gene match. CDR1 and CDR2 from the germline V gene are SGHTA and FQGNSA. Here the CDR3 reads CASSPRRGGLNEQFF. CDR3 sequence (DNA): TGTGCCAGCAGCCCACGGCGGGGGGGATTAAATGAGCAGTTCTTC.